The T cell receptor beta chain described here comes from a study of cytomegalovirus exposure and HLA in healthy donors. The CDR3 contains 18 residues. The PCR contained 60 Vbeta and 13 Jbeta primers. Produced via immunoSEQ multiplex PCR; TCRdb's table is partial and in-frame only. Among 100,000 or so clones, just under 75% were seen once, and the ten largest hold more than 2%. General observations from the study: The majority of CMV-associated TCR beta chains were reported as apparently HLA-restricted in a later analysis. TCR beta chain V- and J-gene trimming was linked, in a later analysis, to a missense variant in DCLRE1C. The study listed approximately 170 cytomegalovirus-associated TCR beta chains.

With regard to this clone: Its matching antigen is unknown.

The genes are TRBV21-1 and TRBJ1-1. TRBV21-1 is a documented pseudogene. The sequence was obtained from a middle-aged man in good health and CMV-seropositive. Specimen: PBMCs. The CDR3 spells CASRTRQTAPLMNTEAFF. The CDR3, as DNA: TGTGCCAGCAGGACGAGGCAGACCGCACCCCTAATGAACACTGAAGCTTTCTTT.